This TCR beta chain was sequenced during a study of T cells in Graves' hyperthyroidism and ophthalmopathy. Whole-study context: Peripheral blood draws took place at initial diagnosis, ahead of any treatment.

No progression to ophthalmopathy during 18 months of follow-up defined stable disease. Each patient was aged 18 to 65 and had newly diagnosed hyperthyroidism of under 2 months' duration. In this sample, this clonotype turned up many times. What was amplified from RNA transcripts were TCR beta CDR3 regions. First-round RT-PCR targeting the TCR CDR3 was performed with the HTBI primer set. TCRdb redid the calling of the multiplex PCR reads with MiXCR, one entry per CDR3 protein. Of hundreds of thousands of distinct CDR3 sequences listed, less than 20% are singletons. V was pared by 7 bases and J by 2 bases, with 5 bases of the junction left unmatched. The CDR3 runs 14 residues. Germline lookup yields CDR1 MDHEN and CDR2 SYDVKM.

Specimen: blood. The sequence was obtained from a woman aged 18-35 years with Graves' hyperthyroidism. The chain is built from TRBV28 and TRBJ2-7; 10 bases fit TRBD2. CDR3 nucleotides: TGTGCCAGCACCGAACTAGCGGGAACCTACGAGCAGTACTTC. It encodes CASTELAGTYEQYF. Filled out from reference TRBV28 and TRBJ2-7, the complete variable domain reads DVKVTQSSRYLVKRTGEKVFLECVQDMDHENMFWYRQDPGLGLRLIYFSYDVKMKEKGDIPEGYSVSREKKERFSLILESASTNQTSMYLCASTELAGTYEQYFGPGTRLTVT.